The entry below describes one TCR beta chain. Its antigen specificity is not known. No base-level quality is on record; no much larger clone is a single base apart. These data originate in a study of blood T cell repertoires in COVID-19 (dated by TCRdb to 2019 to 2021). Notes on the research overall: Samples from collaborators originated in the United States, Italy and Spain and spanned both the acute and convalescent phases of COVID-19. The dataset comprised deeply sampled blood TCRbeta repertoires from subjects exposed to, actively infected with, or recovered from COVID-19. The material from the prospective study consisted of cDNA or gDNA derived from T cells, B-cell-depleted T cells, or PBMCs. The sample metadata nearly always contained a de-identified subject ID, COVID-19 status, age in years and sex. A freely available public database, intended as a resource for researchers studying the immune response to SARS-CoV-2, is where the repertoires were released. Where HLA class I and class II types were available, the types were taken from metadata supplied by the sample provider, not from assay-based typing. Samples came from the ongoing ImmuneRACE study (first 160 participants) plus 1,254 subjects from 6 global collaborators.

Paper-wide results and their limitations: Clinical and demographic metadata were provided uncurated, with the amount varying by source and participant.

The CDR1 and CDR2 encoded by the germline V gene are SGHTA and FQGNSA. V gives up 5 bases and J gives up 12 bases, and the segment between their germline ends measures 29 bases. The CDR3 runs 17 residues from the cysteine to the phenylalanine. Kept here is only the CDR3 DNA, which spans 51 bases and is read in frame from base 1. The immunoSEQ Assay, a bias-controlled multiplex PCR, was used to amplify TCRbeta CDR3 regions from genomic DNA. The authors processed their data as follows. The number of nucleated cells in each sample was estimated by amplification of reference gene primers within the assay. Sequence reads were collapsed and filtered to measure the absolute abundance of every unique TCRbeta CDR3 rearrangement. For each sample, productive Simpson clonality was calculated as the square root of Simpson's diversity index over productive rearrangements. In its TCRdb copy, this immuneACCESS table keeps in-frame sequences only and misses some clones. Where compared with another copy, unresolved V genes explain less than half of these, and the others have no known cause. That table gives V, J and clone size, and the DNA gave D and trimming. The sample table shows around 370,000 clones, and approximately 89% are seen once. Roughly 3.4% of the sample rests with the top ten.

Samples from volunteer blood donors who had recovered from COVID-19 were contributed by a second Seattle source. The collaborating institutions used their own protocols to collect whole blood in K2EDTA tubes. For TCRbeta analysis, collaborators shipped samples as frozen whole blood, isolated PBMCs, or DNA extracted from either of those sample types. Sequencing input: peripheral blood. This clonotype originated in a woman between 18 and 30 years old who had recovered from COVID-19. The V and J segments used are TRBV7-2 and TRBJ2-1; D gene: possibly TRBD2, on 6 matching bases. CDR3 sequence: CASSGATVWGFPGGQFF. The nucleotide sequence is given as TGTGCCAGCAGCGGAGCGACAGTATGGGGGTTTCCCGGGGGGCAGTTCTTC.